The 16 T cell receptor beta chains listed next were all sequenced from one sample in a study of blood T cell repertoires in COVID-19. Repertoires were generated with immunoSEQ multiplex PCR, while TCRdb's copy carries only in-frame clones and drops some. The sample contains 400,000 to 450,000 clones, around 91% of which appear only once. Sequencing was done on a sample of PBMCs or T cells enriched from blood (not recorded which). These receptors all come from a man between 18 and 35 years old who had recovered from COVID-19.

The chain employs TRBV28 and TRBJ1-6; 8 positions agree with TRBD1. The CDR3 runs to 14 residues. Per the germline V gene, CDR1 is MDHEN and CDR2 is SYDVKM. V dropped 10 bases and J dropped 10; count of bases not matched to a gene: 12. CDR3 sequence (DNA): TGTGCCATCCCAGGGGGCGGCCCTAACTCACCCCTCCACTTT. Protein product: CAIPGGGPNSPLHF.

As DNA, the CDR3 is TGTGCCCTCGGAGGGGGGGCCGGGGAGCTGTTTTTT. Protein sequence: CALGGGAGELFF. The J gene is TRBJ2-2, the V gene TRBV11-2; D perhaps matches TRBD2 (7 bases). V lost 11 bases, J lost 6 bases, and 13 bases lay in between. Germline loops: CDR1 SGHAT, CDR2 FQNNGV. The CDR3 has 12 residues.

This clone was recorded only once. This chain connects TRBV19 to TRBJ1-5, with 7 bases aligning to TRBD1. Per germline, CDR1 LNHDA and CDR2 SQIVND (reference sequence). V gave up 4 bases and J gave up 8 bases; unmatched junction bases: 8. There are 14 residues in the CDR3. For the CDR3, the DNA is TGTGCCAGTAGTACCTCGGACAGGCGTGAGCCCCAGCATTTT. It encodes CASSTSDRREPQHF. Full variable domain (remainder filled in from reference TRBV19 and TRBJ1-5): DGGITQSPKYLFRKEGQNVTLSCEQNLNHDAMYWYRQDPGQGLRLIYYSQIVNDFQKGDIAEGYSVSREKKESFPLTVTSAQKNPTAFYLCASSTSDRREPQHFGDGTRLSIL.

Remarks on this clone: The same CDR3 arises from other DNA sequences in this sample as well. The genes are TRBV12-3 or TRBV12-4 and TRBJ1-2; TRBD1 agrees at 7 bases. Trimming removed 5 bases from V and 7 bases from J; junction bases left unmatched: 1. The CDR3 loop spans 11 amino acids. The CDR3: CASSDRVGYTF. The CDR3, as DNA: TGTGCCAGCAGTGACAGGGTTGGCTACACCTTC.

The chain combines TRBV19 with TRBJ2-1, with 8 bases matching TRBD2. The trim removed 9 bases at V and 1 base at J, leaving 11 bases unmatched. The V gene's germline CDR1 is LNHDA and CDR2 SQIVND (reference sequence). This CDR3 region has 16 residues. Here the CDR3 DNA reads TGTGCCAGCCAACAACGTGGGACTAGTTCCTACAATGAGCAGTTCTTC. Translation gives CASQQRGTSSYNEQFF.

This clone has only one observation. The CDR3 sequence: CASSLRATAGGDYGYTF. The CDR3 DNA is TGTGCCAGCAGTTTAAGGGCAACGGCGGGGGGTGACTATGGCTACACCTTC. The V gene is TRBV27, the J gene TRBJ1-2; D is perhaps TRBD1 (5 bases). Trimming cost V 2 bases and J 3 bases, with 19 bases left between them. From germline, CDR1 is MNHEY and CDR2 SMNVEV (reference sequence). The CDR3 is 17 residues long.

The rearrangement links TRBV27 to TRBJ2-7, with D tentatively TRBD1 (6 bases). This CDR3 is 14 amino acids long. The germline gives CDR1 MNHEY, CDR2 SMNVEV (reference sequence). The V end lost 6 bases, the J end lost 5 bases, and 17 bases lay between the germline ends. CDR3 sequence (DNA): TGTGCCAGCAGACCCGGTACAGGGCAGCACGAGCAGTACTTC. The encoded protein is CASRPGTGQHEQYF.

The chain recombines TRBV12-5 with TRBJ1-1, with 7 bases that match TRBD1. V trimming: 6 bases; J trimming: 5 bases; junction bases outside the gene matches: 12. CDR1 and CDR2 from the germline V gene are LGHNT and FRNRAP. The CDR3 sequence is 15 residues long. DNA of the CDR3: TGTGCTAGTGGCAAAGAACAGGGGTGGGGTACTGAAGCTTTCTTT. Its protein is CASGKEQGWGTEAFF.

The chain recombines TRBV27 with TRBJ1-2; 11 bases align to TRBD1. This CDR3 region has 15 residues. Per germline, CDR1 MNHEY and CDR2 SMNVEV (reference sequence). With 6 bases clipped from V and 2 bases from J, the junction kept 5 bases outside the gene matches. The CDR3, as DNA: TGTGCCAGCAGCTTAGGGGACAGGGGGAACTATGGCTACACCTTC. Translation: CASSLGDRGNYGYTF.

The chain carries TRBV19 and TRBJ1-4; D gene ambiguous. CDR1 and CDR2 from the germline V gene are LNHDA and SQIVND (reference sequence). Deletions cut 3 bases from V and 12 bases from J, with 20 bases between. The CDR3 consists of 15 residues. As DNA, the CDR3 is TGTGCCAGTAGTATTAAGGTGGGAACTGGCGGGGAACTGTTTTTT. Its protein is CASSIKVGTGGELFF. The full variable domain, with the rest looked up from reference TRBV19 and TRBJ1-4, is DGGITQSPKYLFRKEGQNVTLSCEQNLNHDAMYWYRQDPGQGLRLIYYSQIVNDFQKGDIAEGYSVSREKKESFPLTVTSAQKNPTAFYLCASSIKVGTGGELFFGSGTQLSVL.

The chain is built from TRBV10-2 and TRBJ2-7, with D perhaps matching TRBD1 (5 bases). This CDR3 is 15 amino acids long. Germline CDR1 reads WSHSY; CDR2 reads SAAADI. V lost 6 bases and J lost 4, with 19 bases in between. The CDR3 sequence: CASSAGLSLSYEQYF. CDR3 nucleotides: TGCGCCAGCAGCGCAGGGTTGAGTTTGTCTTACGAGCAGTACTTC.

The rearrangement links TRBV12-5 to TRBJ1-2; no clear D gene. V was pared by 6 bases and J by 0 bases, with 11 bases between. Germline V lookup: CDR1 LGHNT, CDR2 FRNRAP. This CDR3 comprises 14 residues. CDR3 protein: CASGPQLSNYGYTF. CDR3 DNA: TGTGCTAGTGGACCACAGCTCTCTAACTATGGCTACACCTTC.

The V and J genes are TRBV10-3 and TRBJ1-1; the D is unclear. The CDR3 is 11 amino acids. Trimming shortened V by 4 bases and J by 8 bases, and 8 bases separated the two germline ends. CDR1 ENHRY and CDR2 SYGVKD come from the germline V gene. This CDR3 reads CAISGPGEAFF. The CDR3 nucleotides read TGTGCCATCAGTGGGCCGGGGGAAGCTTTCTTT.

The V gene is TRBV5-6, the J gene TRBJ1-5; maybe TRBD1 (6 bases). The length of the CDR3 is 15 residues. From germline, CDR1 is SGHDT and CDR2 YYEEEE. V was shortened by 0 bases and J by 9 bases, with 16 bases between the two germline ends. This chain's CDR3 is CASSLGWTEPRPQHF. For the CDR3, the DNA is TGTGCCAGCAGCTTGGGCTGGACAGAACCTCGGCCCCAGCATTTT.

This clone was recorded once. The genes are TRBV2 and TRBJ1-1, with D perhaps TRBD1 (6 bases). Trimming removed 2 bases at V and 1 base at J, with 11 bases between. This CDR3 is 15 amino acids long. From germline, CDR1 is SNHLY and CDR2 FYNNEI. The CDR3 DNA reads TGTGCCAGCAGTGAACGACAGGCCTCGAACACTGAAGCTTTCTTT. It yields the protein CASSERQASNTEAFF.

In nucleotides, the CDR3 is TGTGCCAGCAGTCCATTCGGTCCGAACACTGAAGCTTTCTTT. It yields the protein CASSPFGPNTEAFF. This chain connects TRBV7-2 to TRBJ1-1, with D unclear. This CDR3 comprises 14 residues. Germline lookup yields CDR1 SGHTA and CDR2 FQGNSA. V dropped 6 bases and J dropped 1 base, with 12 bases sitting between them.